Described below is a single T cell receptor (beta chain) sequence and its context. The record originates from a study of blood T cell repertoires in COVID-19. The CDR3 runs 15 residues. CDR1 and CDR2 (germline): MDHEN, SYDVKM. V lost 6 bases, J lost 0 bases, and 12 bases lay in between. Data came from immunoSEQ multiplex PCR; TCRdb stores just in-frame clones and leaves some out. Of under 250,000 clones listed, under 90% are singletons. The sequence was obtained from a man aged 60-69 years who had recovered from COVID-19. The chain joins TRBV28 to TRBJ1-5; D might be TRBD1 (5 bases). Specimen: peripheral blood. In nucleotides, the CDR3 is TGTGCCAGCAGGTCCGGGGGTTTTAGCAATCAGCCCCAGCATTTT. Translated: CASRSGGFSNQPQHF.